This TCR beta chain was sequenced for a study of OX40 agonist ivuxolimab in advanced cancers. This CDR3 is 16 amino acids long. Germline V CDR1 and CDR2: SGHRS, YFSETQ. The V gene end was trimmed by 4 bases and the J gene end by 5 bases; junction bases not matched to a gene: 7. The table came from immunoSEQ multiplex PCR; TCRdb's copy has only in-frame clones and leaves some out. This sample has 90,000 or so clones, with more than 85% found just once. The sequence was obtained from an adult with an advanced solid tumor such as melanoma, head and neck, liver or kidney cancer. The chain carries TRBV5-1 and TRBJ2-2; 11 nucleotides align to TRBD1. The input for sequencing was CD4+ or CD8+ T cells sorted from blood, taken in a trial of the OX40 agonist ivuxolimab. CDR3 protein: CASSPRDRGLTGELFF. DNA of the CDR3: TGCGCCAGCAGCCCCAGGGACAGGGGGTTGACCGGGGAGCTGTTTTTT.